These 8 T cell receptor beta chains came from one sample sequenced in a study of multiple sclerosis patients with progressive multifocal leukoencephalopathy. Noted time point: time of PML onset. Assay: immunoSEQ multiplex PCR; the TCRdb copy retains only in-frame clones and omits some. The table includes more than 30,000 clones, roughly 90% detected once. The source was PBMCs, collected from a patient treated with natalizumab. The receptors were gathered from a woman between 40 and 50 years old with progressive multifocal leukoencephalopathy.

The chain uses TRBV25-1 and TRBJ2-5; D remains ambiguous. Trimming pared 7 bases from V and 5 bases from J, leaving 8 bases between. Germline lookup yields CDR1 MGHDK and CDR2 SYGVNS. This CDR3 is built from 11 residues. The CDR3, as DNA: TGTGCCAGCAACCAGCGTGAGACCCAGTACTTC. Amino acids: CASNQRETQYF.

The chain joins TRBV28 to TRBJ1-2; D is perhaps TRBD1 (6 bases). The CDR3 totals 13 residues. Trimming removed 8 bases from V and 6 bases from J, with 16 bases in between. Germline V gene lookup returns CDR1 MDHEN and CDR2 SYDVKM. CDR3 protein: CASAYQGMNGYTF. The CDR3 region has the DNA TGTGCCAGCGCCTATCAGGGGATGAATGGCTACACCTTC.

V gene TRBV5-4 combines with J gene TRBJ2-1; 9 bases are shared with TRBD1. The germline gives CDR1 SGHNT, CDR2 YYREEE (reference sequence). V trimming: 3 bases; J trimming: 8 bases; junction bases outside the gene matches: 15. The CDR3 runs 17 residues. The chain's CDR3 is CASSSDRGVTLWDEQFF. In nucleotides, the CDR3 is TGTGCCAGCAGCTCTGACAGGGGGGTTACCCTATGGGATGAGCAGTTCTTC.

The CDR3 region is CASSPPTGRNNEQFF. CDR3 nucleotides: TGTGCCAGCTCACCTCCAACGGGTAGGAACAATGAGCAGTTCTTC. The chain is built from TRBV18 and TRBJ2-1; D gene ambiguous. Germline V gene lookup returns CDR1 KGHSH and CDR2 LQKENI. The CDR3 covers 15 residues. Trimming stripped 3 bases from V and 5 bases from J, with 14 bases between. Full variable domain (missing parts from reference TRBV18 and TRBJ2-1): NAGVMQNPRHLVRRRGQEARLRCSPMKGHSHVYWYRQLPEEGLKFMVYLQKENIIDESGMPKERFSAEFPKEGPSILRIQQVVRGDSAAYFCASSPPTGRNNEQFFGPGTRLTVL.

The V gene is TRBV18, the J gene TRBJ1-2; TRBD1 agrees at 8 bases. The V and J ends lost 3 bases and 4 bases, in that order; junction bases with no gene match: 4. CDR1 and CDR2 from the germline V gene are KGHSH and LQKENI. There are 14 residues in the CDR3. The CDR3 is CASSPDRGSYGYTF. CDR3 nucleotides: TGTGCCAGCTCACCTGACAGGGGATCCTATGGCTACACCTTC.

DNA for the CDR3: TGCGCCAGCAGCTTGTGGGGATCCGACTACGAGCAGTACTTC. Protein product: CASSLWGSDYEQYF. The chain recombines TRBV5-1 with TRBJ2-7; D unresolved. V lost 1 base to trimming and J lost 3 bases, with 11 bases between them. Germline values: CDR1 SGHRS, CDR2 YFSETQ. The CDR3 has 14 residues.

The genes are TRBV19 and TRBJ1-3, with no clear D. The V gene lost 3 bases and the J gene lost 0 bases, with 6 bases spanning the gap. CDR1 and CDR2 (germline): LNHDA, SQIVND (reference sequence). CDR3 length: 14 residues. The CDR3 DNA reads as TGTGCCAGTAGTATGTTGGTCTCTGGAAACACCATATATTTT. This encodes CASSMLVSGNTIYF.

The chain recombines TRBV2 with TRBJ1-5, with 8 nucleotides matching TRBD1. Germline V CDR1 and CDR2: SNHLY, FYNNEI. This CDR3 has 15 residues. V lost 0 bases to trimming and J lost 7 bases; unmatched junction nucleotides: 5. The CDR3 loop reads CASSEAGQGLQPQHF. In DNA form, the CDR3 reads TGTGCCAGCAGTGAAGCTGGACAGGGTCTCCAGCCCCAGCATTTT.